This T cell receptor beta chain was obtained from a study of T cell responses to AZD1222 COVID-19 vaccine. About the research overall: Whether given at about 4 or about 12 weeks, second doses were pooled. Overall study findings and caveats: Across spike, vaccine-associated CD4 TCRs were found, dominant at 160-218 and 743-854. White British ancestry dominated among donors, who included more females, and clonal diversity was possibly underestimated. Baseline seropositives among AZD1222 recipients totaled only 6 or 7.

The CDR3 totals 16 residues. Deletions cut 1 base from V and 2 bases from J, with 12 bases between. From germline, CDR1 is LNHDA and CDR2 SQIVND (reference sequence). Profiling relied on immunoSEQ multiplex PCR, and the TCRdb table lists in-frame clones only, not all of them. The sample lists roughly 120,000 clones; about 91% were seen once. About this clone itself: What it binds is unknown. Other DNA sequences from this sample encode an identical CDR3 as well.

The source of this sequence is an adult in good health. This chain connects TRBV19 to TRBJ1-5, with D possibly matching TRBD1 (6 bases). The material sequenced was peripheral blood, taken on day 0 of AZD1222 vaccination. In nucleotides, the CDR3 is TGTGCCAGTAGTATAGTAGGGGGACGGGGCAATCAGCCCCAGCATTTT. It specifies CASSIVGGRGNQPQHF.